The rows below give T cell receptor beta chains drawn from one sample of a study of regulatory T cells in long-lasting Graves disease. TCRdb used MiXCR to reprocess the multiplex PCR reads, holding one entry per CDR3 protein. The repertoire holds hundreds of thousands of distinct CDR3 sequences, with 15% as singletons. These data were also filed under a second study, of T cells in Graves' hyperthyroidism and ophthalmopathy.

The source material was peripheral blood mononuclear cells (PBMCs), sampled at new diagnosis, from a patient treated with antithyroid drugs. The receptors originated from a woman aged 40 to 50 with Graves disease. Each CDR3 is given with its conserved first and last residue. A D gene is named only where the DNA matches it firmly. Size values are once, few and many counts, or a class for expanded clones, and some rows have none.

cdr3_nt: TGTGCCAGCAGTTGGACAGGGGGGGCTGGAAACACCATATATTTT
cdr3_aa: CASSWTGGAGNTIYF
d_call: TRBD1
v_call: TRBV27
j_call: TRBJ1-3
clone_size: few

cdr3_nt: TGTGCCAGCAGTCAGAGCTCCTATAATTCACCCCTCCACTTT
cdr3_aa: CASSQSSYNSPLHF
d_call: .
v_call: TRBV27
j_call: TRBJ1-6
clone_size: many

cdr3_nt: TGTGCCAGTAGTATTAGTAGGGATGAGCAGTACTTC
cdr3_aa: CASSISRDEQYF
d_call: .
v_call: TRBV19
j_call: TRBJ2-7
clone_size: once

cdr3_nt: TGTGCCAGCAGCCAATACGCCGGGACAGCTATAAACACTGAAGCTTTCTTT
cdr3_aa: CASSQYAGTAINTEAFF
d_call: TRBD1
v_call: TRBV3-1
j_call: TRBJ1-1
clone_size: many

cdr3_nt: TGCAGCGTTGCCGGAACCAACAGGGGCAATGAGCAGTTCTTC
cdr3_aa: CSVAGTNRGNEQFF
d_call: TRBD1
v_call: TRBV29-1
j_call: TRBJ2-1
clone_size: many

cdr3_nt: TGTGCCAGCAGTACCCGACTAGCGGGGATATACAATGAGCAGTTCTTC
cdr3_aa: CASSTRLAGIYNEQFF
d_call: TRBD2
v_call: TRBV6-1
j_call: TRBJ2-1
clone_size: many

cdr3_nt: TGTGCCACCAGTGATTTGGGACCAGCGGGGGGCTACAATGAGCAGTTCTTC
cdr3_aa: CATSDLGPAGGYNEQFF
d_call: TRBD2
v_call: TRBV24-1
j_call: TRBJ2-1
clone_size: .

cdr3_nt: TGTGCCAGCAGCTTAGGGGCCGAGCTTGATGGCGGAAGACTGTTTTTT
cdr3_aa: CASSLGAELDGGRLFF
d_call: .
v_call: TRBV7-9
j_call: TRBJ1-4
clone_size: .

cdr3_nt: TGTGCCAGCAGTAATTGGGGGGTAGCGGGAGACAATGAGCAGTTCTTC
cdr3_aa: CASSNWGVAGDNEQFF
d_call: TRBD2
v_call: TRBV6-2/TRBV6-3
j_call: TRBJ2-1
clone_size: .

cdr3_nt: TGTGCCAGCAGTTCATTTAGCGGGGCCCCCTACGAGCAGTACTTC
cdr3_aa: CASSSFSGAPYEQYF
d_call: TRBD2
v_call: TRBV27
j_call: TRBJ2-7
clone_size: .

cdr3_nt: TGTGCCAGCAGCTTAGTTCTGTCGGGCTACATCTACAATGAGCAGTTCTTC
cdr3_aa: CASSLVLSGYIYNEQFF
d_call: .
v_call: TRBV7-8
j_call: TRBJ2-1
clone_size: few

cdr3_nt: TGTGCCAGCAGCCAACGAGGTGGCGGACAGCCCCAGCATTTT
cdr3_aa: CASSQRGGGQPQHF
d_call: .
v_call: TRBV3-1
j_call: TRBJ1-5
clone_size: few

cdr3_nt: TGTGCCAGCAGCTTAGAAGGTTGGGGGGAAGCGAACACCGGGGAGCTGTTTTTT
cdr3_aa: CASSLEGWGEANTGELFF
d_call: .
v_call: TRBV11-3
j_call: TRBJ2-2
clone_size: few

cdr3_nt: TGTGCCAGCAGCCCCTCCGCCCGGACTAGCGGGGGGGAGCAGTACTTC
cdr3_aa: CASSPSARTSGGEQYF
d_call: TRBD2
v_call: TRBV7-8
j_call: TRBJ2-7
clone_size: .

cdr3_nt: TGTGCCAGCAGCTTAGGCGTGGGCCGGGAGACCCAGTACTTC
cdr3_aa: CASSLGVGRETQYF
d_call: .
v_call: TRBV7-2
j_call: TRBJ2-5
clone_size: many

cdr3_nt: TGTGCCATCAGTGAGTCGGGTGACCATTCCTACGAGCAGTACTTC
cdr3_aa: CAISESGDHSYEQYF
d_call: .
v_call: TRBV10-3
j_call: TRBJ2-7
clone_size: many

cdr3_nt: TGTGCCAGCAGCTTGGGACTAGAGCCTCCTCGGGGTGAGCAGTTCTTC
cdr3_aa: CASSLGLEPPRGEQFF
d_call: TRBD2
v_call: TRBV7-9
j_call: TRBJ2-1
clone_size: many

cdr3_nt: TGTGCCAGCAGTTTGGGACTAGCGGGAGGGACAGATACGCAGTATTTT
cdr3_aa: CASSLGLAGGTDTQYF
d_call: TRBD2
v_call: TRBV28
j_call: TRBJ2-3
clone_size: many

cdr3_nt: TGTGCCAACAGTGACCGACTAGCGGGACACTACGAGCAGTACTTC
cdr3_aa: CANSDRLAGHYEQYF
d_call: TRBD2
v_call: TRBV25-1
j_call: TRBJ2-7
clone_size: .

cdr3_nt: TGTGCCAGCAGTGACGAGGGAACTGAAGCTTTCTTT
cdr3_aa: CASSDEGTEAFF
d_call: .
v_call: TRBV2
j_call: TRBJ1-1
clone_size: .

cdr3_nt: TGTGCCAGCAGCTTGTGGCTGGCAGGGGGTCAGCCCCAGCATTTT
cdr3_aa: CASSLWLAGGQPQHF
d_call: TRBD1
v_call: TRBV5-6
j_call: TRBJ1-5
clone_size: many

cdr3_nt: TGCGCCAGCAGCCAAGAGGGGGTCTCCGGGGAGCTGTTTTTT
cdr3_aa: CASSQEGVSGELFF
d_call: .
v_call: TRBV4-1
j_call: TRBJ2-2
clone_size: .

cdr3_nt: TGTGCCAGCTCACCCACCAATCAGGGGGGCTACAATGAGCAGTTCTTC
cdr3_aa: CASSPTNQGGYNEQFF
d_call: .
v_call: TRBV18
j_call: TRBJ2-1
clone_size: .

cdr3_nt: TGTGCCAGTAGCACCCGGCGGGAGGTCACAGATACGCAGTATTTT
cdr3_aa: CASSTRREVTDTQYF
d_call: TRBD2
v_call: TRBV19
j_call: TRBJ2-3
clone_size: .

cdr3_nt: TGTGCCAGCAGCTTAGCGAGGACAGCAGATTCACCCCTCCACTTT
cdr3_aa: CASSLARTADSPLHF
d_call: .
v_call: TRBV7-6
j_call: TRBJ1-6
clone_size: .

cdr3_nt: TGTGCCAGCAGCTTTAGCGGGAGTGCAGATACGCAGTATTTT
cdr3_aa: CASSFSGSADTQYF
d_call: TRBD2
v_call: TRBV11-1
j_call: TRBJ2-3
clone_size: .

cdr3_nt: TGCAGTGCTAGAGCCCTTTCAGGCGGAAGGACCGAAGCTTTCTTT
cdr3_aa: CSARALSGGRTEAFF
d_call: .
v_call: TRBV20-1
j_call: TRBJ1-1
clone_size: .

cdr3_nt: TGTGCCAGCAGTTATCCCCTAGCGGGAGGCGAGCAGTACTTC
cdr3_aa: CASSYPLAGGEQYF
d_call: TRBD2
v_call: TRBV6-5
j_call: TRBJ2-7
clone_size: many

cdr3_nt: TGCGCCAGCAGTGATGGGGGGGAGGGCTTGGGAGAGACCCAGTACTTC
cdr3_aa: CASSDGGEGLGETQYF
d_call: TRBD2
v_call: TRBV10-2
j_call: TRBJ2-5
clone_size: many

cdr3_nt: TGCGCCAGCAGCTTGGCCGACAGGACTCTATACAATGAGCAGTTCTTC
cdr3_aa: CASSLADRTLYNEQFF
d_call: .
v_call: TRBV5-1
j_call: TRBJ2-1
clone_size: many

cdr3_nt: TGCGCCAGCAGCTGGGACAGGGTTCCCTACGAGCAGTACTTC
cdr3_aa: CASSWDRVPYEQYF
d_call: TRBD1
v_call: TRBV5-1
j_call: TRBJ2-7
clone_size: many

cdr3_nt: TGTGCCATCAGTGAGTTGCGTGGTCATGAGCAGTTCTTC
cdr3_aa: CAISELRGHEQFF
d_call: .
v_call: TRBV10-3
j_call: TRBJ2-1
clone_size: few

cdr3_nt: TGTGCCAGTAGTGGGGGTTCGGGACTAGCGGGAGAGACCCTCTACGAGCAGTACTTC
cdr3_aa: CASSGGSGLAGETLYEQYF
d_call: TRBD2
v_call: TRBV19
j_call: TRBJ2-7
clone_size: many

cdr3_nt: TGTGCCAGCAGTCCGGGACACCCCTATGGCTACACCTTC
cdr3_aa: CASSPGHPYGYTF
d_call: .
v_call: TRBV14
j_call: TRBJ1-2
clone_size: .

cdr3_nt: TGTGCCAGCAGCGCAGCGGGACCTACAGATACGCAGTATTTT
cdr3_aa: CASSAAGPTDTQYF
d_call: TRBD2
v_call: TRBV9
j_call: TRBJ2-3
clone_size: few

cdr3_nt: TGCAGTGCTAGTGCTAGCGGGGGATACGAGCAGTACTTC
cdr3_aa: CSASASGGYEQYF
d_call: TRBD2
v_call: TRBV20-1
j_call: TRBJ2-7
clone_size: many

cdr3_nt: TGTGCCAGCAGCCAAGATTGGGGACTAGCGCCAGAGTACTTC
cdr3_aa: CASSQDWGLAPEYF
d_call: TRBD2
v_call: TRBV3-1
j_call: TRBJ2-7
clone_size: many

cdr3_nt: TGTGCCAGCAGCCCGTATGGGCAGGGGGTGAACACTGAAGCTTTCTTT
cdr3_aa: CASSPYGQGVNTEAFF
d_call: TRBD1
v_call: TRBV11-3
j_call: TRBJ1-1
clone_size: many

cdr3_nt: TGTGCCAGCAGGGACAGGGCCTCTGGGGCCAACGTCCTGACTTTC
cdr3_aa: CASRDRASGANVLTF
d_call: TRBD1
v_call: TRBV19
j_call: TRBJ2-6
clone_size: .

cdr3_nt: TGTGCCAGCAGCTCGGGACGTGAGCAGTTCTTC
cdr3_aa: CASSSGREQFF
d_call: .
v_call: TRBV7-9
j_call: TRBJ2-1
clone_size: many

cdr3_nt: TGCAGCGTTGAAGATTGGGGCTCCAATGAGCAGTTCTTC
cdr3_aa: CSVEDWGSNEQFF
d_call: .
v_call: TRBV29-1
j_call: TRBJ2-1
clone_size: .

cdr3_nt: TGCGCCAGCAGCCAAGATTGGGAGGCGTACCAAGAGACCCAGTACTTC
cdr3_aa: CASSQDWEAYQETQYF
d_call: .
v_call: TRBV4-3
j_call: TRBJ2-5
clone_size: few

cdr3_nt: TGTGCCAGTAGTTACGCCTTGGGCAGTGAGTACGAGCAGTACTTC
cdr3_aa: CASSYALGSEYEQYF
d_call: .
v_call: TRBV19
j_call: TRBJ2-7
clone_size: few

cdr3_nt: TGCGCCAGCAGTTATGAGCGGGAGAGAAATGAGCAGTTCTTC
cdr3_aa: CASSYERERNEQFF
d_call: TRBD2
v_call: TRBV5-1
j_call: TRBJ2-1
clone_size: .

cdr3_nt: TGTGCCAGCAGTGATGGGGTAACAGATACGCAGTATTTT
cdr3_aa: CASSDGVTDTQYF
d_call: .
v_call: TRBV2
j_call: TRBJ2-3
clone_size: many

cdr3_nt: TGTGCCAGCAGCTTGTACAACAGGGTAGTTAGTACTGAAGCTTTCTTT
cdr3_aa: CASSLYNRVVSTEAFF
d_call: .
v_call: TRBV7-9
j_call: TRBJ1-1
clone_size: few

cdr3_nt: TGTGCCAGCAGCCCGGGACTATGGCGGGAGACCGGGGAGCTGTTTTTT
cdr3_aa: CASSPGLWRETGELFF
d_call: TRBD2
v_call: TRBV5-6
j_call: TRBJ2-2
clone_size: .

cdr3_nt: TGTGCCAGCGGGAGGGCAGAGAACCAAGAGACCCAGTACTTC
cdr3_aa: CASGRAENQETQYF
d_call: TRBD2
v_call: TRBV9
j_call: TRBJ2-5
clone_size: .